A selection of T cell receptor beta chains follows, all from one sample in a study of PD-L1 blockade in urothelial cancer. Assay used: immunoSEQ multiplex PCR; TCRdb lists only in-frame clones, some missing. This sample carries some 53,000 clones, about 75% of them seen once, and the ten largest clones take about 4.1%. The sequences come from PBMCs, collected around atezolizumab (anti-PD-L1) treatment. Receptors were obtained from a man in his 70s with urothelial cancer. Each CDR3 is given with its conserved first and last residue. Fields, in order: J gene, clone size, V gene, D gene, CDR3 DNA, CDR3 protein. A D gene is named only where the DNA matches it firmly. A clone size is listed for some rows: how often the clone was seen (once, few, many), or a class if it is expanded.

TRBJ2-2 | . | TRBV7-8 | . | TGTGCCAGCAGCTACATCAGGGATAACACCGGGGAGCTGTTTTTT | CASSYIRDNTGELFF
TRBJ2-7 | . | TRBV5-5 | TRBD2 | TGTGCCAGCAGCCTTAGCGGGGGACATTACTACGAGCAGTACTTC | CASSLSGGHYYEQYF
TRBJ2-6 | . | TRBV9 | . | TGTGCCAGCAGCGTATCAGGGCTAGGTGGGGCCAACGTCCTGACTTTC | CASSVSGLGGANVLTF
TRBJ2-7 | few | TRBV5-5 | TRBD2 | TGTGCCAGCAAGGCGGGAGTCAACGAGCAGTACTTC | CASKAGVNEQYF
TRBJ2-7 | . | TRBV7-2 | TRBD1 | TGTGCCAGCAGCTTAAGGACAGGGAGCTCCTACGAGCAGTACTTC | CASSLRTGSSYEQYF
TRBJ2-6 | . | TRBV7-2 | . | TGTGCCAGCAGCCTTCAGTTATCTGGGGCCAACGTCCTGACTTTC | CASSLQLSGANVLTF
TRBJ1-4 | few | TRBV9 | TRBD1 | TGTGCCAGCAGCCCCACAGGGGGGGTGAGGAAACTGTTTTTT | CASSPTGGVRKLFF
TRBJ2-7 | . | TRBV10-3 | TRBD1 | TGTGCCATCAGATCAGGGGGCAATTACGAGCAGTACTTC | CAIRSGGNYEQYF
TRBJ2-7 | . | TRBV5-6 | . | TGTGCCAGCAGCTTGGCCACAGGCCTTTTGGGCGAGCAGTACTTC | CASSLATGLLGEQYF
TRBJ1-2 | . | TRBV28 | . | TGTGCCAGCAGTTTTCCCCCGGGACAAGGTTATGGCTACACCTTC | CASSFPPGQGYGYTF
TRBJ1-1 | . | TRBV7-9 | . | TGTGCCAGCAGCCGGGGACAGAACACTGAAGCTTTCTTT | CASSRGQNTEAFF
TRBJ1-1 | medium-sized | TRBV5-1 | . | TGCGCCAGCGCTTGGGGTGGAGGGGACACTGAAGCTTTCTTT | CASAWGGGDTEAFF
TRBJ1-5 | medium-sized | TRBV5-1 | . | TGCGCCAGCAGTCCCGGGACATCTAGCAATCAGCCCCAGCATTTT | CASSPGTSSNQPQHF
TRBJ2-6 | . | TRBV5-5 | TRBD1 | TGTGCCAGCACCCCCCTGGCGCTCACAGGGGGTTACTCTGGGGCCAACGTCCTGACTTTC | CASTPLALTGGYSGANVLTF
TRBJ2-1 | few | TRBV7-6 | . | TGTGCCAGCAGCTTAAGGGGCGGGACCCTCTACAATGAGCAGTTCTTC | CASSLRGGTLYNEQFF
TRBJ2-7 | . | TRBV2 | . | TGTGCCAGCAGTCTAGACAGTACCTCCTACGAGCAGTACTTC | CASSLDSTSYEQYF
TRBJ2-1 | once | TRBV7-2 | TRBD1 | TGTGCCAGCAGCACCAGACAGGGATCCAATGAGCAGTTCTTC | CASSTRQGSNEQFF
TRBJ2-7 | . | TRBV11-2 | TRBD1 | TGTGCCAGCAGCTTAGCCGGAACGGGACAGGGTCCCTACGAGCAGTACTTC | CASSLAGTGQGPYEQYF
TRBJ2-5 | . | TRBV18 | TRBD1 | TGTGCCAGCTCACTACAGACAGGGGGCATAGAGACCCAGTACTTC | CASSLQTGGIETQYF
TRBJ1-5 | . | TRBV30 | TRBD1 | TGTGCCTGGAGTGACCCACCGACAGGGATTAGCAATCAGCCCCAGCATTTT | CAWSDPPTGISNQPQHF
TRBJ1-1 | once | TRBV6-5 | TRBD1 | TGTGCCAGCAGTTACACGGGACAGGAAGCTTTCTTT | CASSYTGQEAFF
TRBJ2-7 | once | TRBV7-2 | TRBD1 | TGTGCCAGCAGCTTGTCCCCCGGGACAGGGTTATACGAGCAGTACTTC | CASSLSPGTGLYEQYF
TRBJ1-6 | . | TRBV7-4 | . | TGTGCCAGCACCCCGCAGGAGGCCCACAATTCACCCCTCCACTTT | CASTPQEAHNSPLHF
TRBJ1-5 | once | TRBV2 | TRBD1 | TGTGCCAGCAGGCCTGACAGGGGGCGCGACAATCAGCCCCAGCATTTT | CASRPDRGRDNQPQHF
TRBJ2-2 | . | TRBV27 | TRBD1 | TGTGCCAGCAGTTTTGACCTTGGACAGGGGAACACCGGGGAGCTGTTTTTT | CASSFDLGQGNTGELFF
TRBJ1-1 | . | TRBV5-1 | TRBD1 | TGCGCCAGCAGCTTAAGGGGACAGGAGAACACTGAAGCTTTCTTT | CASSLRGQENTEAFF
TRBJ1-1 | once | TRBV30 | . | TGTGCCTGGAGTGACCCAACGAGGACTGAAGCTTTCTTT | CAWSDPTRTEAFF
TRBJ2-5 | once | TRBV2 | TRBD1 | TGTGCCTCCACAGGGGGGATCACGGAGACCCAGTACTTC | CASTGGITETQYF
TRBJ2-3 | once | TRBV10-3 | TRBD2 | TGTGCCATCAGTGGGGGGACTAGCGGGGGGTTCGGAATCACAGATACGCAGTATTTT | CAISGGTSGGFGITDTQYF
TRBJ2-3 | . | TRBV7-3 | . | TGTGCCAGCAGCCCCTGGGGGAGGACTACCCATCCAGATACGCAGTATTTT | CASSPWGRTTHPDTQYF
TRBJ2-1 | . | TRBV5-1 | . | TGCGCCAGCAGCTTGGCCCTAGGGACTCGGGAGCAGTTCTTC | CASSLALGTREQFF
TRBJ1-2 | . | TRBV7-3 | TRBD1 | TGTGCCAGCAGCTTAACGGCGAGACAGGGTGAAGGAGCTAACTATGGCTACACCTTC | CASSLTARQGEGANYGYTF
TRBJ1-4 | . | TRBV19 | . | TGTGCCAGTAGACGGAACAGGGCTGCAACTAATGAAAAACTGTTTTTT | CASRRNRAATNEKLFF
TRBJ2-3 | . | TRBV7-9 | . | TGTGCCAGCAGTCGTATAGATACGCAGTATTTT | CASSRIDTQYF
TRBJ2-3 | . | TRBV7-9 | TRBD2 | TGTGCCAGCAGCTTAACTAGCGGGGGAGATACGCAGTATTTT | CASSLTSGGDTQYF
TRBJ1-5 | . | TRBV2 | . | TGTGCCAGCAGTGGGAGGGGGGGTAGTGGCAATCAGCCCCAGCATTTT | CASSGRGGSGNQPQHF
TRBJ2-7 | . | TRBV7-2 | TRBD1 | TGTGCCAGCAGCCGGACAGGGAGGGAGCAGTACTTC | CASSRTGREQYF
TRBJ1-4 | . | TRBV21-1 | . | TGTGCCAGCAGCCCCCACAGGGTAATAGAAGAAAAACTGTTTTTT | CASSPHRVIEEKLFF
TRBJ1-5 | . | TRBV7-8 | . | TGTGCCAGCACCTCTGAACCGGGATTCAATCAGCCCCAGCATTTT | CASTSEPGFNQPQHF
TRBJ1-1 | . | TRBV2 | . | TGTGCCAGCAGGGAGATTACGAACACTGAAGCTTTCTTT | CASREITNTEAFF
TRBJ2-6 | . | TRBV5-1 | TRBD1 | TGCGCCAGCAGCTTGGCCCTACTGGGCAGGGGGAGTGGGGCCAACGTCCTGACTTTC | CASSLALLGRGSGANVLTF
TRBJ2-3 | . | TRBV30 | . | TGTGCCTGGAGTCTCGCGAGGAGCTTTACTAGCACAGATACGCAGTATTTT | CAWSLARSFTSTDTQYF
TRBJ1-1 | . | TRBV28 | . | TGTGCCAGCAGTCTGCGCTTGAACACTGAAGCTTTCTTT | CASSLRLNTEAFF
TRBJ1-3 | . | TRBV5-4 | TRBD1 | TGTGCCAGTAAAGACAGGGAATCTGGAAACACCATATATTTT | CASKDRESGNTIYF
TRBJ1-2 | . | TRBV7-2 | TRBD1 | TGTGCCAGCAGCCCTCGGGGACAGGGGATTTATGGCTACACCTTC | CASSPRGQGIYGYTF
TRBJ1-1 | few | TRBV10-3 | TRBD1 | TGTGCCATCAGTGAGCGGACAGGGCGGACTGAAGCTTTCTTT | CAISERTGRTEAFF
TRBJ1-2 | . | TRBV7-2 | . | TGTGCCAGCAGCTTAGGGGCCGGCAACCTTCTGTATGGCTACACCTTC | CASSLGAGNLLYGYTF
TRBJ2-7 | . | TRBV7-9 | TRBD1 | TGTGCCAGCAGCCTACAGGGGGCTTCCTACGAGCAGTACTTC | CASSLQGASYEQYF
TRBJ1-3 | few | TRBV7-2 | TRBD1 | TGTGCCAGCAGCTACGGGGGACAGGGGGTTGGTGGAAACACCATATATTTT | CASSYGGQGVGGNTIYF
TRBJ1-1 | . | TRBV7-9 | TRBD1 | TGTGCCAGCAGTCAAGAGACGGGACAGAGCACTGAAGCTTTCTTT | CASSQETGQSTEAFF
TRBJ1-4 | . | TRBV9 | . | TGTGCCAGCAGCGTAGATTGGGGCACTAATGAAAAACTGTTTTTT | CASSVDWGTNEKLFF
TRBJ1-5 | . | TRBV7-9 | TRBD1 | TGTGCCAGCAGCCCAGGGGGACAGGGGGCTGGGCAGCCCCAGCATTTT | CASSPGGQGAGQPQHF
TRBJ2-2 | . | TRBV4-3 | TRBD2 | TGCGCCAGCAGCCAGGCTAGCGGGGGGACGACCGGGGAGCTGTTTTTT | CASSQASGGTTGELFF
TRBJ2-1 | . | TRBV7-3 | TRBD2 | TGTGCCAGCAGCATGGGACTAGGGCCCCTTAGTGAGCAGTTCTTC | CASSMGLGPLSEQFF
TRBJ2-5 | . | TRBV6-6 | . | TGTGCCAGCAGTACCCGACAGGCAGAAGAGACCCAGTACTTC | CASSTRQAEETQYF
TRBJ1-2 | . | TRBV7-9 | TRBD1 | TGTGCCAGCAGCGTATATACGGACAGGGGAAGTGGCTACACCTTC | CASSVYTDRGSGYTF
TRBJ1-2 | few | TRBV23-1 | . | TGCGCCAGCAGTCAATCAGCGGCGCAGTATGGCTACACCTTC | CASSQSAAQYGYTF
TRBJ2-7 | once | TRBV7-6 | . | TGTGCCAGCAGCCCCATGGGAGGGGGCTCCTACGAGCAGTACTTC | CASSPMGGGSYEQYF
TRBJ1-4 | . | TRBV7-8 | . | TGTGCCAGCAGCTTAGAAACAGGGTTTAATGAAAAACTGTTTTTT | CASSLETGFNEKLFF
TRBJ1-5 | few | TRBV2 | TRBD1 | TGTGCCAGCAGTGGGGGGGACAGGGGGCGCGCCGATCAGCCCCAGCATTTT | CASSGGDRGRADQPQHF